This T cell receptor (beta chain) was recorded in a study of blood T cell repertoires in COVID-19. V lost 3 bases and J 8 bases, leaving 14 bases between the germline ends. Per germline, CDR1 LNHDA and CDR2 SQIVND (reference sequence). CDR3 length: 14 amino acids. Only in-frame clones appear in the TCRdb table, and some are missing; sequencing was by immunoSEQ multiplex PCR. This table has 90,000 or so clones, 86% appearing once. Sequencing input: peripheral blood. The rearrangement uses TRBV19 and TRBJ1-5; TRBD1 might be the D (5 bases). This TCR derives from a man in his sixties with acute or convalescent COVID-19. CDR3 loop: CASSIGKGKEPQHF. CDR3 DNA sequence: TGTGCCAGTAGTATTGGGAAGGGGAAGGAGCCCCAGCATTTT.